A single sample is the source of the 18 T cell receptor beta chains below, sequenced in a study of blood T cell repertoires in COVID-19. Some clones are missing from TCRdb's copy, which holds only in-frame ones; the method was immunoSEQ multiplex PCR. The data contain about 33,000 clones, roughly three quarters of them seen just once; the ten biggest clones take up over 15%. The sequenced material came from peripheral blood. The receptor source for this set is a man between 65 and 85 years old with acute or convalescent COVID-19.

The rearrangement joins TRBV5-1 to TRBJ2-7; TRBD1 aligns across 8 bases. CDR1 is SGHRS, CDR2 YFSETQ, per germline. This CDR3 is 14 amino acids long. Germline trimming cut 4 bases from V and 0 bases from J; bases unmatched to any gene: 3. The CDR3 here is CASSTGQASYEQYF. The CDR3 bases are TGCGCCAGCAGCACGGGACAGGCCTCCTACGAGCAGTACTTC.

CDR3 amino acids: CASSARTSGGRPYNEQFF. CDR3 bases: TGTGCCAGCAGTGCAAGGACTAGCGGGGGGAGACCCTACAATGAGCAGTTCTTC. The genes are TRBV6-1 and TRBJ2-1; TRBD2 agrees at 14 bases. Germline V lookup: CDR1 MNHNS, CDR2 SASEGT. The junction had 7 bases not matched to a gene; V was cut back by 4 bases and J by 2 bases. The CDR3 is 18 residues long.

The gene calls are TRBV3-1 (or the pseudogene TRBV3-2) and TRBJ2-7; 9 bases are a match to TRBD1. With V trimmed by 3 bases and J by 2 bases, 11 bases remained unmatched. The germline CDR1 and CDR2 sequences are LGHDT and YNNKEL (reference sequence). This CDR3 has 17 amino acids. The chain's CDR3 is CASSHFTVGTGPYEQYF. CDR3 nucleotide sequence: TGTGCCAGCAGCCACTTTACTGTCGGGACAGGGCCCTACGAGCAGTACTTC.

V usage is TRBV14 and J usage is TRBJ2-2; 12 nucleotides agree with TRBD2. Per the germline V gene, CDR1 is SGHDN and CDR2 is FVKESK. The CDR3 loop spans 16 amino acids. V trimming: 3 bases; J trimming: 5 bases; junction bases outside the gene matches: 4. Written as DNA, the CDR3 is TGTGCCAGCAGCCACCCAGGACTAGCGGGAACCGGGGAGCTGTTTTTT. It is translated as CASSHPGLAGTGELFF. Supplemented by reference TRBV14 and TRBJ2-2, the full variable domain reads EAGVTQFPSHSVIEKGQTVTLRCDPISGHDNLYWYRRVMGKEIKFLLHFVKESKQDESGMPNNRFLAERTGGTYSTLKVQPAELEDSGVYFCASSHPGLAGTGELFFGEGSRLTVL.

The rearrangement links TRBV2 to TRBJ2-1; 9 nucleotides align to TRBD2. CDR1 is SNHLY, CDR2 FYNNEI, per germline. The CDR3 loop spans 16 amino acids. J gave up 2 bases and V 8 bases, and 10 bases lay outside the gene matches. CDR3 coding DNA: TGTGCCAGCCGGGGGCGGGAGGGCCGCGCCTACAATGAGCAGTTCTTC. It encodes CASRGREGRAYNEQFF. The full variable domain, rest sourced from reference TRBV2 and TRBJ2-1, is EPEVTQTPSHQVTQMGQEVILRCVPISNHLYFYWYRQILGQKVEFLVSFYNNEISEKSEIFDDQFSVERPDGSNFTLKIRSTKLEDSAMYFCASRGREGRAYNEQFFGPGTRLTVL.

The chain couples TRBV28 to TRBJ2-7; D remains unclear. This CDR3 has 17 residues. Trimming pared 5 bases from V and 2 bases from J, leaving 22 bases between. Germline assignment: CDR1 MDHEN and CDR2 SYDVKM. CDR3 bases: TGTGCCAGCAGTCGACCCGCAGGTACCAGCCGTCCCTACGAGCAGTACTTC. Its translation: CASSRPAGTSRPYEQYF.

J is TRBJ1-1 and V is TRBV7-6; 7 bases are shared with TRBD1. Germline V CDR1 and CDR2: SGHVS, FNYEAQ. CDR3 length equals 19 residues. Trimming removed 5 bases from V and 3 bases from J; junction bases left unmatched: 21. The CDR3 reads CASSLSRAVKTGSDTEAFF. The CDR3, as DNA: TGTGCCAGCAGCCTAAGTAGGGCCGTTAAGACAGGGTCGGACACTGAAGCTTTCTTT. Full variable domain (outside the CDR3, taken from reference TRBV7-6 and TRBJ1-1): GAGVSQSPRYKVTKRGQDVALRCDPISGHVSLYWYRQALGQGPEFLTYFNYEAQQDKSGLPNDRFSAERPEGSISTLTIQRTEQRDSAMYRCASSLSRAVKTGSDTEAFFGQGTRLTVV.

The V gene is TRBV7-9, the J gene TRBJ2-2, with D maybe TRBD1 (6 bases). From germline, CDR1 is SEHNR and CDR2 FQNEAQ (reference sequence). The CDR3 runs to 19 residues. V lost 2 bases and J lost 0, with 19 bases in between. CDR3 region: CASSLPPRRGRANTGELFF. The CDR3 nucleotides are TGTGCCAGCAGCTTACCTCCTCGCAGGGGAAGAGCGAACACCGGGGAGCTGTTTTTT.

This chain joins TRBV10-2 and TRBJ1-1; D may be TRBD1 (5 bases). The V and J ends lost 6 bases and 1 base respectively, with 12 bases between them. Germline CDR1 WSHSY, CDR2 SAAADI. CDR3 length equals 14 residues. CDR3 DNA: TGCGCCAGCAGGGCGCGACAGCCGAACACTGAAGCTTTCTTT. It encodes CASRARQPNTEAFF.

The V and J genes are TRBV9 and TRBJ2-7; TRBD2 matches at 7 bases. The J segment lost 6 bases and the V segment lost 4 bases, leaving 7 bases of the junction unmatched. Germline V gives CDR1 SGDLS, CDR2 YYNGEE. CDR3 size: 13 residues. The CDR3 DNA is TGTGCCAGCAGCCCCCCAGGGAGGGGCGAGCAGTACTTC. Its translation is CASSPPGRGEQYF.

This clone was found once. This sequence joins TRBV13 and TRBJ1-4; 9 bases agree with TRBD1. The CDR3 length is 15 residues. Germline V gene data show CDR1 as PRHDT and CDR2 as FYEKMQ (reference sequence). V gave up 5 bases and J gave up 8 bases; unmatched junction bases: 9. CDR3: CASSASGTGSEKLFF. In DNA, the CDR3 is TGTGCCAGCAGCGCCAGTGGGACAGGGAGCGAAAAACTGTTTTTT.

V and J are TRBV18 and TRBJ1-1, with 9 bases that match TRBD1. With 6 bases clipped from V and 1 base from J, the junction kept 12 bases outside the gene matches. Germline lookup yields CDR1 KGHSH and CDR2 LQKENI. The CDR3 runs to 17 residues. CDR3 sequence (DNA): TGTGCCAGCTCCGCAGGGGACAGGGCCTTAACGAACACTGAAGCTTTCTTT. It specifies CASSAGDRALTNTEAFF. Drawing the rest from reference TRBV18 and TRBJ1-1, the complete variable domain is NAGVMQNPRHLVRRRGQEARLRCSPMKGHSHVYWYRQLPEEGLKFMVYLQKENIIDESGMPKERFSAEFPKEGPSILRIQQVVRGDSAAYFCASSAGDRALTNTEAFFGQGTRLTVV.

The chain is built from TRBV5-1 and TRBJ1-1; tentatively, D is TRBD1 (5 bases). The V and J ends lost 1 base and 0 bases respectively, with 16 bases between them. Germline CDR1 reads SGHRS; CDR2 reads YFSETQ. This CDR3 contains 17 residues. For the CDR3, the DNA is TGCGCCAGCAGCTTGACGATTAGACAGCACATGAACACTGAAGCTTTCTTT. This translates into CASSLTIRQHMNTEAFF.

The rearrangement links TRBV24-1 to TRBJ2-1; 16 nucleotides match TRBD2. From germline, CDR1 is KGHDR and CDR2 SFDVKD. Trimming at V came to 5 bases and at J to 12 bases, leaving 9 bases not matched to a gene. This CDR3 comprises 16 residues. Written as DNA, the CDR3 is TGTGCCACCAGTGGCGCGGGACTAGCGGGAGGGTCCGGGCAGTTCTTC. This encodes CATSGAGLAGGSGQFF.

The rearrangement links TRBV28 to TRBJ2-1; D uncertain. The CDR3 runs to 12 residues. Deletions cut 2 bases from V and 13 bases from J, with 12 bases between. Per germline, CDR1 MDHEN and CDR2 SYDVKM. The CDR3 loop reads CASSLPPGRQFF. CDR3 nucleotides: TGTGCCAGCAGTTTACCTCCAGGTAGACAGTTCTTC.

The chain joins TRBV4-3 to TRBJ1-3, with 8 bases matching TRBD1. The CDR3 is 16 residues long. Germline-derived CDR1 and CDR2 are LGHNA and YSLEER. Trimming cost V 3 bases and J 2 bases; bases outside gene matches: 6. This chain's CDR3 is CASSHTTGEAGNTIYF. The CDR3 nucleotides are TGCGCCAGCAGCCACACGACAGGGGAGGCTGGAAACACCATATATTTT.

The chain has TRBV4-3 and TRBJ1-4; D may be TRBD1 (6 bases). The V and J ends lost 2 bases and 4 bases respectively, with 14 bases between them. The germline CDR1 and CDR2 sequences are LGHNA and YSLEER. CDR3 size: 16 residues. The CDR3 DNA sequence: TGCGCCAGCAGCCAAACCCGAGGGGGTTTTAATGAAAAACTGTTTTTT. Translated, it gives CASSQTRGGFNEKLFF.

The rearrangement links TRBV7-9 to TRBJ1-5; 9 positions match TRBD1. The CDR3 is 16 residues long. The trim removed 1 base at V and 11 bases at J, leaving 12 bases unmatched. Germline V gene data show CDR1 as SEHNR and CDR2 as FQNEAQ (reference sequence). The CDR3 DNA sequence: TGTGCCAGCAGCTTAGGTGGGACAGGGCCCAATCAAGCCCAGCATTTT. Translated, it gives CASSLGGTGPNQAQHF.